This TCR beta chain was observed in a study of T cell responses to AZD1222 COVID-19 vaccine. J lost 2 bases, V lost 5 bases, and 10 bases had no gene match. Germline loops: CDR1 SGHTA, CDR2 FQGNSA. The CDR3 consists of 16 residues. Study observations and caveats: Sampled repertoires all dated from after the peak T cell response. Only five to seven individuals given AZD1222 were seropositive at baseline.

Here immunoSEQ multiplex PCR was the method, and the copy in TCRdb shows in-frame clones only, minus some. Of 150,000 to 200,000 clones listed, 80% to 95% are singletons. This clone occurred once. The target antigen is unknown. The material was peripheral blood, obtained on day 0 of AZD1222 vaccination. The clonotype comes from an adult in good health. The rearrangement uses TRBV7-2 and TRBJ2-5, with TRBD2 matching 8 bases. CDR3 nucleotides: TGTGCCAGCAGCCGCTGGGTGGGCGGGGGGCAAGAGACCCAGTACTTC. Protein: CASSRWVGGGQETQYF.